The 18 T cell receptor gamma chains given below trace back to one sample, sequenced in a study of gamma delta lymphoproliferative disorders and STAT genes. TCRdb re-identified clones in the multiplex PCR reads via CATT. Of some 2,500 gamma-chain clones listed, around 20% are singletons. The receptor sequences were amplified from genomic DNA of peripheral blood mononuclear cells. Specimen: blood. The receptors were sampled from a human donor with gamma-delta T-cell large granular lymphocyte leukemia.

The table lists this clone with a few counts. The V and J genes are TRGV2 and TRGJ1 or TRGJ2. TCRdb supplies no J gene; here it was assigned by aligning the nucleotide sequence to germline. This CDR3 comprises 13 residues. V lost 0 bases and J lost 7; bases outside the gene matches: 6. In germline, CDR1 is EGSNGY, CDR2 YDSYNSKV. DNA of the CDR3: TGTGCCACCTGGGACGGGCCAATATATAAGAAACTCTTT. It yields the protein CATWDGPIYKKLF.

Comment on this clone: This may be a read error: a much more frequent sequence differs by one nucleotide. The sample has other DNA sequences that encode this CDR3 too. The chain links TRGV10 to TRGJ1 or TRGJ2. The J gene was not available in TCRdb and was assigned here by matching the DNA to germline segments. TRGV10 is given ORF status, its function remaining uncertain. After removal of 8 bases from V and 7 bases from J, the junction contained 3 bases not matched to a gene. There are 10 residues in the CDR3. This CDR3 reads CAAWLYKKLF. CDR3 nucleotides: TGTGCTGCGTGGCTATATAAGAAACTCTTT.

As DNA, the CDR3 is TGTGCCTTGTGGGAGGAAGGATCTGGGTATAAGAAACTCTTT. Amino acids: CALWEEGSGYKKLF. This chain joins TRGV9 and TRGJ1 or TRGJ2. TCRdb carries no J gene annotation; the J gene was assigned here by matching the DNA with germline. The V segment lost 2 bases and the J segment 7 bases; nucleotides outside the gene matches: 11. Per the germline V gene, CDR1 is GITISATS and CDR2 is ISYDGTV (reference sequence). The CDR3 extends over 14 amino acids.

The chain has TRGV4 and TRGJ1 or TRGJ2. Assignment of the J gene here rests on matching the DNA to germline, because TCRdb gives none. Germline CDR1 is EGSTGY and CDR2 is YDSYTSSV. V lost 4 bases, J lost 3 bases, and 12 bases stayed unmatched. The CDR3 has 15 residues. As DNA, the CDR3 is TGTGCCACCTGGGACGAACGGGGGATTTATTATAAGAAACTCTTT. It specifies CATWDERGIYYKKLF.

Of note for this clone: Other DNA sequences from this sample encode an identical CDR3 as well. The chain uses TRGV2 and TRGJ1 or TRGJ2. The J gene, not given by TCRdb, was assigned here from a germline match of the nucleotide sequence. CDR1 and CDR2 from the germline V gene are EGSNGY and YDSYNSKV. Germline trimming cut 0 bases from V and 10 bases from J; bases unmatched to any gene: 6. The CDR3 has 12 residues. The DNA for the CDR3 is TGTGCCACCTGGGACGGGCCAAGGAAGAAACTCTTT. Translating gives CATWDGPRKKLF.

J is TRGJ1 or TRGJ2 and V is TRGV8. The J gene comes from matching the DNA to germline here; TCRdb lacks it. V shed 5 bases, J shed 10 bases, and the junction held 5 bases outside the gene matches. The CDR3 contains 10 residues. Germline V gene sequence: CDR1 VENAVY, CDR2 YDSYNSRV. In DNA, the CDR3 is TGTGCCACCTGGGTGCCGAAGAAACTCTTT. Its protein is CATWVPKKLF.

The sample holds a few counts of this clone. This sample includes further DNA sequences coding for the same CDR3. This sequence joins TRGV2 and TRGJP2. Since TCRdb gives no J gene, matching the DNA to germline was used here to assign it. The CDR3 totals 16 residues. J lost 3 bases, V lost 0 bases, and 7 bases had no gene match. CDR1 and CDR2 from the germline V gene are EGSNGY and YDSYNSKV. The CDR3 DNA follows: TGTGCCACCTGGGACGGGCGAGGGGGTAGTGATTGGATCAAGACGTTT. As protein: CATWDGRGGSDWIKTF.

V is TRGV9 and J is TRGJ1 or TRGJ2. In the absence of a J gene in TCRdb, the DNA was matched to germline to assign it here. CDR3 length equals 13 residues. Germline loops: CDR1 GITISATS, CDR2 ISYDGTV (reference sequence). V lost 0 bases to trimming and J lost 9 bases; unmatched junction nucleotides: 8. CDR3 protein: CALWEVQSLKKLF. In nucleotides, the CDR3 is TGTGCCTTGTGGGAGGTGCAATCCCTTAAGAAACTCTTT.

V usage is TRGV8 and J usage is TRGJ1 or TRGJ2. Matching the DNA to germline supplied the J gene, which TCRdb does not give. Germline V lookup: CDR1 VENAVY, CDR2 YDSYNSRV. J gave up 2 bases and V 3 bases, and 10 bases lay outside the gene matches. The CDR3 covers 15 residues. In DNA form, the CDR3 reads TGTGCCACCTGGGATCCTCAGGGGGATTATTATAAGAAACTCTTT. Encoded protein: CATWDPQGDYYKKLF.

This clone has only a few counts. The chain links TRGV11 to TRGJP2. No J segment appears in TCRdb, so it was assigned here by matching the sequence to germline. Being an ORF, TRGV11 has a function that is uncertain. V gave up 1 base and J gave up 0 bases; unmatched junction bases: 8. CDR3 length: 18 residues. The CDR3 nucleotides are TGTGCCTGCTGGATTAGGCAGGACATCTATAGTAGTGATTGGATCAAGACGTTT. This encodes CACWIRQDIYSSDWIKTF.

This clone was observed a few times. The same CDR3 also results from other DNA sequences found in this sample. This chain joins TRGV2 and TRGJ1 or TRGJ2. TCRdb is silent on the J gene; assignment here came from matching the DNA to germline. In germline, CDR1 is EGSNGY, CDR2 YDSYNSKV. The CDR3 consists of 12 residues. With V trimmed by 3 bases and J by 5 bases, 4 bases remained unmatched. CDR3 region: CATWDTHYKKLF. CDR3 nucleotide sequence: TGTGCCACCTGGGACACCCATTATAAGAAACTCTTT.

This clone has just a few counts. CDR3 coding DNA: TGTGCCACCTGGGATGGGCGGAGTTATTATAAGAAACTCTTT. This translates into CATWDGRSYYKKLF. This chain joins TRGV4 and TRGJ1 or TRGJ2. TCRdb offers no J gene call, so here the DNA was matched to germline to obtain one. The CDR3 loop spans 14 amino acids. CDR1 EGSTGY and CDR2 YDSYTSSV come from the germline V gene. The trim removed 0 bases at V and 3 bases at J, leaving 5 bases unmatched.

The chain has TRGV2 and TRGJ1 or TRGJ2. The J gene comes from matching the DNA to germline here; TCRdb lacks it. The CDR3 is 12 residues long. The V gene end was trimmed by 9 bases and the J gene end by 10 bases; junction bases not matched to a gene: 15. In germline, CDR1 is EGSNGY, CDR2 YDSYNSKV. The CDR3 reads CATLNDRGKKLF. In DNA, the CDR3 is TGTGCCACCCTTAACGATCGAGGGAAGAAACTCTTT.

This clone turned up a few times. This sequence joins TRGV5 and TRGJP1. The J gene was missing in TCRdb and was found by matching the end of the DNA to germline. With V trimmed by 2 bases and J by 1 base, 4 bases remained unmatched. Germline CDR1 is VINAFY and CDR2 is YDVSNSKD. The CDR3 totals 15 residues. CDR3 coding DNA: TGTGCCACCTGGGACACGCGTACCACTGGTTGGTTCAAGATATTT. It codes for CATWDTRTTGWFKIF.

This clone appeared a few times. The chain links TRGV3 to TRGJ1 or TRGJ2. The J gene is absent in TCRdb and was assigned here via DNA matching to germline. Germline assignment: CDR1 VTNTFY and CDR2 YDVSTARD (reference sequence). CDR3 size: 13 residues. V trimming: 4 bases; J trimming: 3 bases; junction bases outside the gene matches: 6. The CDR3 region has the DNA TGTGCCACCTGGGATGGAATTTATTATAAGAAACTCTTT. Its protein product is CATWDGIYYKKLF.

The chain joins TRGV8 to TRGJP2. TCRdb does not report a J gene; here it was assigned by matching the DNA to germline references. With 0 bases clipped from V and 1 base from J, the junction kept 11 bases outside the gene matches. CDR3 length: 18 amino acids. Germline V gene lookup returns CDR1 VENAVY and CDR2 YDSYNSRV. The CDR3 nucleotides read TGTGCCACCTGGGATAGGGAGGGGGGGTGTAGTAGTGATTGGATCAAGACGTTT. Its protein is CATWDREGGCSSDWIKTF.

The rearrangement links TRGV2 to TRGJP2. As TCRdb names no J gene, one was assigned here on the basis of a DNA match to germline. The CDR3 spans 16 residues. Germline V gene sequence: CDR1 EGSNGY, CDR2 YDSYNSKV. Losses at the gene ends were 0 bases for V and 2 bases for J; bases not matched to a gene: 6. CDR3 protein: CATWDGLSSSDWIKTF. The CDR3, as DNA: TGTGCCACCTGGGACGGGCTCTCCAGTAGTGATTGGATCAAGACGTTT.

The chain recombines TRGV2 with TRGJ1 or TRGJ2. Because TCRdb records no J gene, it was assigned here through a match of the DNA to germline. CDR1 and CDR2 (germline): EGSNGY, YDSYNSKV. V dropped 0 bases and J dropped 7; count of bases not matched to a gene: 15. The CDR3 runs 16 residues. CDR3 amino acids: CATWDGPPPGGYKKLF. As DNA, the CDR3 is TGTGCCACCTGGGACGGGCCTCCCCCGGGCGGCTATAAGAAACTCTTT.